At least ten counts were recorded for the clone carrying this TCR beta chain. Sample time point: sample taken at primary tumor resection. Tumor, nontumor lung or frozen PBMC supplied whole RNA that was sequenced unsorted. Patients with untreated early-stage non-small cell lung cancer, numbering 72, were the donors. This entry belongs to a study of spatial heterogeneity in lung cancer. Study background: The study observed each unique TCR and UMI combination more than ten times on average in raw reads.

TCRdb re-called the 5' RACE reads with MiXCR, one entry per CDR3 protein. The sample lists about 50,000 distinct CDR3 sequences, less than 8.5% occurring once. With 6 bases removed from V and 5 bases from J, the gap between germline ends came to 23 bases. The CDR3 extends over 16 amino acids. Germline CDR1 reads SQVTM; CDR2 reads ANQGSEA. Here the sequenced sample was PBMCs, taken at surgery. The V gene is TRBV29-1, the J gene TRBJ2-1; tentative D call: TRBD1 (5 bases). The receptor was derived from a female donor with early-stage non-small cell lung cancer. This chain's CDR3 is CSVGRAKSVRDNEQFF. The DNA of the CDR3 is TGCAGCGTCGGCAGGGCTAAGTCTGTACGGGACAATGAGCAGTTCTTC.